This TCR beta chain was captured by sequencing in a study of cytomegalovirus exposure and HLA in healthy donors. This CDR3 region has 17 residues. Germline V gene lookup returns CDR1 MDHEN and CDR2 SYDVKM. The V gene end was trimmed by 6 bases and the J gene end by 0 bases; junction bases not matched to a gene: 7. Donors showed nominal health when sampled, although they likely had unrecorded immune exposures. Study results and caveats: There were reportedly fewer N-insertions in an Asian-associated ancestry cluster than the roughly 680-donor mean, in a later analysis. CMV serostatus was the sole immune exposure information available. For presence/absence analyses, sequencing depth was assumed to be roughly uniform across donors.

A word on this clone: The antigen remains unidentified.

In the PCR, 60 Vbeta and 13 Jbeta primers were used. Using immunoSEQ multiplex PCR, the repertoire was profiled, and TCRdb retains in-frame clones only, with some absent. The sample includes more than 90,000 clones, 69% of them seen just once. Sequenced sample: PBMCs. This TCR came from a middle-aged man in good health and CMV-seronegative. V usage is TRBV28 and J usage is TRBJ1-5; 11 positions agree with TRBD1. This CDR3 is CASRGTGGSYSNQPQHF. The CDR3 coding sequence is TGTGCCAGCAGGGGGACAGGGGGGTCCTATAGCAATCAGCCCCAGCATTTT.